Following are 4 T cell receptor beta chains from one sample sequenced in a study of identifying expanded T cells in peripheral blood. Some clones are missing from TCRdb's copy, which holds only in-frame ones; the method was immunoSEQ multiplex PCR. The sample holds 70,000 or so clones, about nine tenths seen once. The sample consisted of blood. The receptors come from a person aged 18-70 years in good health.

The chain uses TRBV25-1 and TRBJ2-2; 8 nucleotides agree with TRBD2. CDR1 MGHDK and CDR2 SYGVNS come from the germline V gene. This CDR3 contains 17 residues. With V trimmed by 1 base and J by 4 bases, 8 bases remained unmatched. CDR3 nucleotide sequence: TGTGCCAGCAGTGAATCCTCGGGAGGGCCTGTCACCGGGGAGCTGTTTTTT. Amino acids: CASSESSGGPVTGELFF.

V is TRBV6-1 and J is TRBJ1-3, with D possibly matching TRBD1 (6 bases). V was pared by 3 bases and J by 6 bases, with 12 bases between. The CDR3 has 14 amino acids. The V gene's germline CDR1 is MNHNS and CDR2 SASEGT. CDR3 residues: CASSDNNRENTIYF. CDR3 nucleotides: TGTGCCAGCAGTGACAACAACAGGGAAAACACCATATATTTT.

The chain joins TRBV28 to TRBJ2-7; 8 bases line up with TRBD2. The CDR3 runs 15 residues. V was clipped by 7 bases and J by 2 bases; unmatched bases: 10. Germline V gives CDR1 MDHEN, CDR2 SYDVKM. CDR3 nucleotides: TGTGCCAGCAACGGGGGGGCGGGAGGCCCCTACGAGCAGTACTTC. Amino acids: CASNGGAGGPYEQYF.

CDR3 in DNA: TGTGCCAGCTCACCAAGGATCACAGATACGCAGTATTTT. It encodes CASSPRITDTQYF. This chain uses TRBV18 with TRBJ2-3; D ambiguous. Germline assignment: CDR1 KGHSH and CDR2 LQKENI. This CDR3 contains 13 residues. Trimming cost V 2 bases and J 2 bases, with 5 bases left between them.